This entry concerns a single TCR beta chain. The antigen it recognizes is unknown. No base quality values were provided; no much bigger clone lies one nucleotide off. The CDR3, from cysteine to phenylalanine, totals 13 residues. Only the CDR3 portion is preserved as DNA: 39 bases, with reading frame beginning at the first base. CDR1 and CDR2 were assigned from the germline V gene as SGHTA and FQGNSA. V is shortened by 6 bases, J by 6 bases, and the region joining them spans 13 bases. Donors were a few dozen systemically healthy Caucasian individuals from Russia aged roughly 6 to 90 years. Each donor gave 9 to 10 milliliters of peripheral blood, collected into EDTA-treated Vacutainer tubes. Ficoll-Paque density-gradient centrifugation was used to isolate PBMCs, with at least 6 million obtained per sample. Trizol reagent was used to extract total RNA from the PBMCs, yielding at least 5 micrograms per sample. The percentages of naive CD45RAhigh/CD27high T cells were determined by flow cytometry on a PBMC aliquot from every donor.

This sample is part of a study of blood T cells in healthy people across ages (dated by TCRdb to about 2015). Turning to the overall study: In model experiments, template switching captured about one uniquely barcoded TCR beta cDNA molecule for every two T cells. Age-related changes in TCR beta repertoire diversity were measured in the study by deep sequencing normalized with unique cDNA molecular identifiers. Donors were grouped into four age groups: young (average approximately 15 years), middle-aged (about 40), aged (around 56) and long-lived (around 82). To avoid experimental bias, donors of different ages were randomly spread across the sequencing lanes. For two donors (one aged 18 to 30 and one aged 80 or older), the study analyzed two additional independent replicas of 1 million unique cDNA reads from the same blood draw.

The receptor library was made with 5' RACE. TCRdb records Illumina HiSeq 2500 as the sequencer. A second PCR of about 7 to 12 cycles was performed with a sample-barcoded 5' primer and a J-beta primer mix. A template-switch 5' adaptor carrying 12 random nucleotides introduced a unique molecular identifier onto each TCR beta cDNA molecule. Each sample yielded at least 3 million CDR3-containing paired-end reads. First-strand cDNA synthesis was performed from all RNA using the Mint cDNA synthesis kit, with priming by a TRBC-specific oligonucleotide. Following uracil-DNA glycosylase treatment, a first 18-cycle PCR with universal primers M1SS and BC2_uni_R was performed on all cDNA. The authors processed their data as follows. For normalization, 1 million high-quality reads, each with a distinct molecular identifier, were randomly selected from each sample. Reads sharing molecular identifiers were discarded rather than binned into consensus sequences. MiTCR, with a Q25 quality threshold and the strictest error-elimination algorithm, was used for CDR3 identification, clonotype clustering and error correction. A nonparametric unseen species model using Euler transformation provided a lower-bound estimate of total TCR beta diversity. Clones were called with MiXCR by TCRdb after fastp trimmed the public reads at Q25, and only in-frame beta chains were retained. Every CDR3 protein is listed once, alongside the most common genes and DNA of its rows. The V and J calls shown here were made by TCRdb, not taken from the authors' results. In this sample the table shows around 670,000 distinct CDR3 sequences, about 30% of which occur a single time. The ten largest clonotypes hold more than 15% of the sample.

The investigation overall reported the following: Estimates of total diversity based on one million sequenced T cells were regarded as lower bounds and as underestimates. Observed TCR beta diversity per million T cells fell roughly linearly with age, and a significant reduction was already apparent by age roughly 40. The long-lived group showed more naive CD4+ T cells, fewer expanded clones and increased TCR diversity than the aged group, suggesting age selection. Because the CMV infection status of the donors was unknown, age-related changes in expanded clonotypes may potentially have been confounded. Since profiling was done on bulk unsorted PBMCs, naive and antigen-experienced compartments could not be conclusively compared. The percentage of naive T cells measured by flow cytometry correlated strongly with observed TCR beta diversity.

This chain is built from TRBV7-2 and TRBJ2-3; the D gene assignment is ambiguous. The receptor comes from a woman older than 75 in good health. Sequenced material: blood. The CDR3 region: CASSFPVVDTQYF. The DNA sequence reads TGTGCCAGCAGTTTTCCTGTCGTCGATACGCAGTATTTT.